The rows below give T cell receptor beta chains drawn from one sample of a study of monozygotic twins with inflammatory bowel disease. TCRdb derives one entry per CDR3 protein from the 5' RACE reads, leaving out DNA. In all, the sample yields approximately 200,000 distinct CDR3 sequences. The sample taken for sequencing was blood. These receptors all stem from a human donor with ulcerative colitis or Crohn's disease, or a healthy co-twin of an affected twin (not recorded which). Both conserved end residues are part of each CDR3.

v_call: TRBV2
j_call: TRBJ1-1
cdr3_aa: CASSESLAWGARTEAFF

v_call: TRBV2
j_call: TRBJ2-7
cdr3_aa: CASSLPITGRSYEQYF

v_call: TRBV28
j_call: TRBJ1-2
cdr3_aa: CASSFAGTGNYGYTF

v_call: TRBV9
j_call: TRBJ2-5
cdr3_aa: CASSVAGGWETQYF

v_call: TRBV2
j_call: TRBJ2-3
cdr3_aa: CASNQGRGTDTQYF

v_call: TRBV7-9
j_call: TRBJ2-1
cdr3_aa: CASSFSPGGNEQFF

v_call: TRBV9
j_call: TRBJ1-6
cdr3_aa: CASSKGVLDSPLHF

v_call: TRBV27
j_call: TRBJ1-6
cdr3_aa: CASSSLNPVGSPLHF

v_call: TRBV12-3/TRBV12-4
j_call: TRBJ2-1
cdr3_aa: CASSSSGGLNNEQFF

v_call: TRBV20-1
j_call: TRBJ2-3
cdr3_aa: CSASLGGAFSGSDTQYF

v_call: TRBV12-3/TRBV12-4
j_call: TRBJ2-7
cdr3_aa: CASSLVGQTDEQYF